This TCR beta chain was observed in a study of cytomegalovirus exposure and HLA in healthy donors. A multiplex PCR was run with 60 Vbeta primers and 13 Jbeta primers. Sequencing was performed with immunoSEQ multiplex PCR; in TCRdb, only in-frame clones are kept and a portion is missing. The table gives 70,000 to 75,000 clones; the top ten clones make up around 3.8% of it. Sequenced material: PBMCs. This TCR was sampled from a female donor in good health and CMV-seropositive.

The CDR3 loop is CASSPVTSGLTDTQYF. The CDR3 DNA follows: TGTGCCAGCTCACCAGTTACTAGCGGGCTCACAGATACGCAGTATTTT. This chain connects TRBV18 to TRBJ2-3, with TRBD2 matching over 9 bases. CDR1 and CDR2 from the germline V gene are KGHSH and LQKENI. The junction had 5 bases not matched to a gene; V was cut back by 2 bases and J by 2 bases. The CDR3 sequence is 16 residues long.